This T cell receptor beta chain was observed in a study of regulatory T cells in long-lasting Graves disease. At the level of the study: Persistence in Graves' disease denoted antithyroid drug use beyond 5 years alongside positive TSH receptor antibodies.

Investigators prepared the TCR beta libraries by applying iRepertoire HTBI primers and Arm-PCR of CDR3 regions. TCRdb re-derived calls from the multiplex PCR reads in MiXCR, one entry per CDR3 protein. Of a few hundred thousand distinct CDR3 sequences in the sample, roughly 20% were seen once. The time point denotes: persistent/refractory GD, antithyroid drugs over 5 years with positive TRAb. After RNA was extracted from PBMCs, the TCR library was made from it. V dropped 4 bases and J dropped 7 bases, with 20 bases sitting between them. CDR1 is SGHRS and CDR2 is YFSETQ in the germline V gene. The length of the CDR3 is 15 residues.

The chain is built from TRBV5-1 and TRBJ1-2; a possible D gene is TRBD1 (5 bases). Material: peripheral blood mononuclear cells (PBMCs), obtained when the disease was refractory, from a patient treated with antithyroid drugs. The TCR was taken from a woman between 40 and 55 years old with Graves disease. CDR3 nucleotides: TGCGCCAGCAGCAGACTGCCCGGGACGGGGAGTGGCTACACCTTC. It codes for CASSRLPGTGSGYTF.